The 29 T cell receptor beta chains in this list originate from one sample, sequenced in a study of T cells in placental villitis. Using the immunoSEQ v4 bias-controlled multiplex PCR assay, run blinded to group allocation, TCR-beta CDR3 regions were amplified from genomic DNA. TCRdb stores this immuneACCESS table with in-frame sequences only. Part of the clones is absent; in the studies checked, under half of the shortfall reflects unresolved V genes, and no reason is known for the rest. The sample includes roughly 2,300 clones, with about 81% observed a single time. The ten largest clones represent 48% of the sample. Source material: placental tissue containing maternal and fetal cells. The source is a human patient with infectious villitis; the placental T cells may come from both mother and fetus.

V gene TRBV5-4 combines with J gene TRBJ2-2, with 7 nucleotides matching TRBD1. CDR3 size: 14 residues. CDR1 SGHNT and CDR2 YYREEE come from the germline V gene (reference sequence). The V and J ends lost 3 bases and 1 base, in that order; junction bases with no gene match: 0. CDR3 protein: CASSWTGNTGELFF. The CDR3 coding sequence is TGTGCCAGCAGCTGGACAGGGAACACCGGGGAGCTGTTTTTT.

The rearrangement joins TRBV4-1 to TRBJ2-5; 9 nucleotides line up with TRBD1. Germline assignment: CDR1 MGHRA and CDR2 YSYEKL. V dropped 4 bases and J dropped 5; count of bases not matched to a gene: 11. The CDR3 has 16 amino acids. CDR3 loop: CASSRYRTGEGETQYF. The CDR3 region has the DNA TGCGCCAGCAGCCGTTACCGGACAGGGGAAGGTGAGACCCAGTACTTC.

The V and J genes are TRBV10-2 and TRBJ2-2; 12 nucleotides align to TRBD2. The CDR3 totals 15 residues. The V segment lost 8 bases and the J segment 1 base; nucleotides outside the gene matches: 2. CDR1 and CDR2 from the germline V gene are WSHSY and SAAADI. CDR3 loop: CASATSGGNTGELFF. The CDR3 DNA reads TGCGCCAGCGCGACTAGCGGGGGGAACACCGGGGAGCTGTTTTTT.

The rearrangement uses TRBV5-1 and TRBJ2-5; tentatively, D is TRBD1 (5 bases). The CDR3 has 14 amino acids. V lost 0 bases to trimming and J lost 5 bases, with 11 bases between them. Germline V gene sequence: CDR1 SGHRS, CDR2 YFSETQ. The CDR3 coding sequence is TGCGCCAGCAGCTTGGACAGGTTGGCGGAGACCCAGTACTTC. This sequence encodes CASSLDRLAETQYF.

The chain couples TRBV6-5 to TRBJ2-7, with D tentatively TRBD1 (6 bases). CDR1 is MNHEY and CDR2 is SVGAGI in the germline V gene. Trimming removed 2 bases at V and 2 bases at J, with 7 bases between. There are 13 residues in the CDR3. CDR3 protein: CASSYNRAYEQYF. CDR3 bases: TGTGCCAGCAGTTACAACAGGGCCTACGAGCAGTACTTC.

This clone was counted a few times. The rearrangement links TRBV7-8 to TRBJ2-1; D is ambiguous. Germline CDR1 is SGHVS and CDR2 is FQNEAQ. V was pared by 5 bases and J by 0 bases, with 8 bases between. This CDR3 region has 14 residues. The CDR3 region is CASSPRSSYNEQFF. The DNA for the CDR3 is TGTGCCAGCAGCCCCCGTAGCTCCTACAATGAGCAGTTCTTC.

This clone was recorded a few times. V is TRBV4-3 and J is TRBJ2-7; the match to TRBD2 covers 8 bases. Trimming at V came to 0 bases and at J to 2 bases, leaving 3 bases not matched to a gene. CDR3 size: 15 residues. Germline lookup yields CDR1 LGHNA and CDR2 YSLEER. The CDR3 DNA follows: TGCGCCAGCAGCCAAGACGTAGCGGGGCCCTACGAGCAGTACTTC. Translating it yields CASSQDVAGPYEQYF.

The chain recombines TRBV10-2 with TRBJ2-4; TRBD2 matches 9 bases. Germline V lookup: CDR1 WSHSY, CDR2 SAAADI. V lost 3 bases and J lost 3; bases outside the gene matches: 9. The CDR3 consists of 17 residues. The CDR3 coding sequence is TGCGCCAGCAGTGACTGGGGGCGCGGGAGGGGCAAAAACATTCAGTACTTC. Amino acid sequence: CASSDWGRGRGKNIQYF.

The gene calls are TRBV2 and TRBJ2-3, with D possibly matching TRBD1 (6 bases). The CDR3 is 16 residues long. Germline V lookup: CDR1 SNHLY, CDR2 FYNNEI. V lost 9 bases to trimming and J lost 5 bases, with 24 bases between them. CDR3 DNA: TGTGCCAGGGGAACTGGTGCTTGGGGGCCGAGAGATACGCAGTATTTT. Protein sequence: CARGTGAWGPRDTQYF.

This chain connects TRBV19 to TRBJ2-7; no clear D. Germline-derived CDR1 and CDR2 are LNHDA and SQIVND (reference sequence). Trimming removed 3 bases from V and 2 bases from J, with 11 bases in between. The CDR3 sequence is 14 residues long. CDR3 nucleotide sequence: TGTGCCAGTAGTATCGTCAGTACAACCTACGAGCAGTACTTC. Translated, it gives CASSIVSTTYEQYF.

The V and J genes are TRBV3-1 (or the pseudogene TRBV3-2) and TRBJ1-1; no clear D gene. CDR1 is LGHDT and CDR2 is YNNKEL in the germline V gene (reference sequence). CDR3 size: 15 residues. V was cut by 0 bases and J by 1 base, with 9 bases left in between. DNA of the CDR3: TGTGCCAGCAGCCAAGATTTGTGGGGGAACACTGAAGCTTTCTTT. It yields the protein CASSQDLWGNTEAFF.

The chain has TRBV12-3 or TRBV12-4 and TRBJ2-7; D is undetermined. Between the trimmed V and J ends, which lost 1 base and 0 bases, there was a span of 4 bases. The CDR3 sequence is 13 residues long. CDR3 sequence (DNA): TGTGCCAGCAGTTTAGGACACTCCTACGAGCAGTACTTC. This sequence encodes CASSLGHSYEQYF.

J is TRBJ1-1 and V is TRBV6-5, with D maybe TRBD1 (6 bases). CDR3 length: 11 amino acids. Germline CDR1 is MNHEY and CDR2 is SVGAGI. The V end was cut by 9 bases, the J end by 4 bases, with 9 bases between. The CDR3: CASFRGTEAFF. CDR3 coding DNA: TGTGCCAGTTTCAGGGGCACTGAAGCTTTCTTT.

This clone was counted a single time. J is TRBJ2-3 and V is TRBV19, with TRBD2 matching over 9 bases. CDR1 and CDR2 (germline): LNHDA, SQIVND (reference sequence). The V gene end was trimmed by 1 base and the J gene end by 1 base; junction bases not matched to a gene: 0. The CDR3 extends over 15 amino acids. The CDR3 sequence is CASSIGLAGTDTQYF. The CDR3, as DNA: TGTGCCAGTAGTATAGGACTAGCGGGCACAGATACGCAGTATTTT.

This chain uses TRBV20-1 with TRBJ2-1; D not resolved. The CDR3 length is 10 residues. Germline CDR1 reads DFQATT; CDR2 reads SNEGSKA (reference sequence). V was trimmed by 2 bases and J by 5 bases, leaving 1 base between them. The CDR3 DNA reads TGCAGTGCTAGACACAATGAGCAGTTCTTC. It translates to CSARHNEQFF.

CDR3 sequence: CASSAGDEQYF. The CDR3 DNA reads TGTGCCAGCAGTGCAGGGGACGAGCAGTACTTC. The J gene is TRBJ2-7, the V gene TRBV2, with D possibly matching TRBD1 (6 bases). V gave up 4 bases and J gave up 5 bases, with 6 bases separating them. The CDR3 extends over 11 amino acids. The germline V gene has CDR1 SNHLY and CDR2 FYNNEI.

The rearrangement links TRBV2 to TRBJ1-3, with D unresolved. Germline V gene lookup returns CDR1 SNHLY and CDR2 FYNNEI. The CDR3 extends over 12 amino acids. Trimming cost V 6 bases and J 8 bases, with 11 bases left between them. The CDR3 loop is CASSPSGDTIYF. The CDR3 DNA is TGTGCCAGCAGCCCCTCCGGGGACACCATATATTTT. Using reference TRBV2 and TRBJ1-3 for the parts outside the CDR3, the full variable domain is EPEVTQTPSHQVTQMGQEVILRCVPISNHLYFYWYRQILGQKVEFLVSFYNNEISEKSEIFDDQFSVERPDGSNFTLKIRSTKLEDSAMYFCASSPSGDTIYFGEGSWLTVV.

The rearrangement joins TRBV7-9 to TRBJ2-7; 7 nucleotides line up with TRBD1. Germline values: CDR1 SEHNR, CDR2 FQNEAQ (reference sequence). The V and J ends lost 6 bases and 4 bases, in that order; junction bases with no gene match: 0. The CDR3 runs to 11 residues. The CDR3 is CASRTGYEQYF. DNA for the CDR3: TGTGCCAGCAGGACAGGGTACGAGCAGTACTTC. Filled out from reference TRBV7-9 and TRBJ2-7, the complete variable domain reads DTGVSQNPRHKITKRGQNVTFRCDPISEHNRLYWYRQTLGQGPEFLTYFQNEAQLEKSRLLSDRFSAERPKGSFSTLEIQRTEQGDSAMYLCASRTGYEQYFGPGTRLTVT.

This chain connects TRBV5-1 to TRBJ2-7; the match to TRBD1 covers 8 bases. Per the germline V gene, CDR1 is SGHRS and CDR2 is YFSETQ. The CDR3 spans 14 residues. V was pared by 0 bases and J by 7 bases, with 6 bases of the junction left unmatched. CDR3 sequence (DNA): TGCGCCAGCAGCTTGGGACAGGGGACGGAGGAGCAGTACTTC. Amino acid sequence: CASSLGQGTEEQYF.

The chain recombines TRBV12-5 with TRBJ2-7; 10 bases fit TRBD1. Germline CDR1 and CDR2: LGHNT and FRNRAP. With 1 base clipped from V and 3 bases from J, the junction kept 0 bases outside the gene matches. There are 14 residues in the CDR3. CDR3 DNA: TGTGCTAGTGGTTTGGGGACAGGGGGCTACGAGCAGTACTTC. It specifies CASGLGTGGYEQYF. Complete variable domain (other parts from reference TRBV12-5 and TRBJ2-7): DARVTQTPRHKVTEMGQEVTMRCQPILGHNTVFWYRQTMMQGLELLAYFRNRAPLDDSGMPKDRFSAEMPDATLATLKIQPSEPRDSAVYFCASGLGTGGYEQYFGPGTRLTVT.

This clone was seen only once. CDR3 coding DNA: TGTGCCACCAGCCGACGTTTGAACACTGAAGCTTTCTTT. Protein: CATSRRLNTEAFF. This chain connects TRBV15 to TRBJ1-1; D remains ambiguous. There are 13 residues in the CDR3. With 5 bases removed from V and 0 bases from J, the gap between germline ends came to 7 bases. Germline-derived CDR1 and CDR2 are LNHNV and YYDKDF (reference sequence).

The chain employs TRBV19 and TRBJ2-7, with D perhaps TRBD1 (6 bases). The length of the CDR3 is 14 residues. CDR1 and CDR2 (germline): LNHDA, SQIVND (reference sequence). With 3 bases removed from V and 2 bases from J, the gap between germline ends came to 11 bases. CDR3 region: CASSIGRGPYEQYF. CDR3 DNA: TGTGCCAGTAGTATCGGCAGGGGCCCCTACGAGCAGTACTTC.

About this clone: Other DNA variants within this sample encode the same CDR3. CDR3 in DNA: TGTGCCAGCAGTTACAGCTCCTACAATGAGCAGTTCTTC. Its protein product is CASSYSSYNEQFF. The chain is built from TRBV6-5 and TRBJ2-1; no clear D. Germline V lookup: CDR1 MNHEY, CDR2 SVGAGI. Trimming removed 2 bases from V and 0 bases from J, with 2 bases in between. The CDR3 extends over 13 amino acids.

The V call is TRBV7-2, the J call TRBJ1-3, with no clear D. V dropped 1 base and J dropped 0 bases, with 4 bases sitting between them. CDR3 length equals 14 residues. The V gene's germline CDR1 is SGHTA and CDR2 FQGNSA. The CDR3 is CASSLDYSGNTIYF. The CDR3 region has the DNA TGTGCCAGCAGCTTAGACTACTCTGGAAACACCATATATTTT.

The chain joins TRBV11-2 to TRBJ2-5; D unresolved. V was cut by 3 bases and J by 1 base, with 12 bases left in between. The CDR3 has 15 residues. CDR1 is SGHAT and CDR2 is FQNNGV in the germline V gene. CDR3 bases: TGTGCCAGCAGCTTTAACCCCTCCGCCCAAGAGACCCAGTACTTC. Its translation: CASSFNPSAQETQYF.

The J gene is TRBJ1-3, the V gene TRBV5-4; D remains unclear. CDR3 length equals 13 residues. CDR1 and CDR2 from the germline V gene are SGHNT and YYREEE (reference sequence). V shed 6 bases and J shed 3 bases, with 10 bases lying between them. CDR3 protein: CASNVRGGNTIYF. The CDR3 DNA is TGTGCCAGCAATGTCCGGGGTGGAAACACCATATATTTT.

The V call is TRBV12-3 or TRBV12-4, the J call TRBJ1-2; D ambiguous. This CDR3 is built from 11 residues. Trimming pared 4 bases from V and 2 bases from J, leaving 2 bases between. CDR3 sequence: CASSYNYGYTF. The CDR3 DNA is TGTGCCAGCAGTTACAACTATGGCTACACCTTC.

The chain uses TRBV10-3 and TRBJ2-3; D is perhaps TRBD2 (7 bases). Trimming left V 9 bases short and J 5 bases short, with 18 bases between. There are 14 residues in the CDR3. Germline CDR1 and CDR2: ENHRY and SYGVKD. CDR3 residues: CAIRGAGERDTQYF. The CDR3 region has the DNA TGTGCCATACGGGGGGCAGGGGAGAGAGATACGCAGTATTTT.

The rearrangement joins TRBV7-2 to TRBJ2-2; D possibly corresponds to TRBD1 (5 bases). Germline CDR1 reads SGHTA; CDR2 reads FQGNSA. The CDR3 covers 13 residues. V shed 1 base and J shed 8 bases, with 8 bases lying between them. The CDR3: CASSLGREGELFF. In nucleotides, the CDR3 is TGTGCCAGCAGCTTAGGCAGGGAAGGGGAGCTGTTTTTT.